The 14 T cell receptor beta chains reported below all come from one sample, sequenced in a study of blood T cell repertoires in COVID-19. Data came from immunoSEQ multiplex PCR; TCRdb stores just in-frame clones and leaves some out. The sample includes approximately 100,000 clones, 84% seen only once; the top ten take more than 10%. The sequenced sample was peripheral blood. The receptors shown here come from a human donor in a cohort sampled during active COVID-19.

This chain uses TRBV5-8 with TRBJ2-7; maybe TRBD1 (6 bases). Per the germline V gene, CDR1 is SGHTS and CDR2 is YDEGEE. V lost 2 bases, J lost 3 bases, and 9 bases lay in between. The CDR3 is made up of 13 amino acids. CDR3 sequence: CASSFGQNYEQYF. In DNA form, the CDR3 reads TGTGCCAGCAGCTTTGGACAGAACTACGAGCAGTACTTC.

The chain uses TRBV19 and TRBJ1-2; 8 nucleotides match TRBD1. CDR3 length equals 14 residues. Germline assignment: CDR1 LNHDA and CDR2 SQIVND (reference sequence). The V segment lost 7 bases and the J segment 3 bases; nucleotides outside the gene matches: 7. CDR3 residues: CASKENRGDYGYTF. In DNA form, the CDR3 reads TGTGCCAGTAAAGAGAACAGGGGGGACTATGGCTACACCTTC. Complete variable domain (other parts from reference TRBV19 and TRBJ1-2): DGGITQSPKYLFRKEGQNVTLSCEQNLNHDAMYWYRQDPGQGLRLIYYSQIVNDFQKGDIAEGYSVSREKKESFPLTVTSAQKNPTAFYLCASKENRGDYGYTFGSGTRLTVV.

The rearrangement links TRBV21-1 to TRBJ1-2; TRBD1, the table's D call, was not compared with the DNA. TRBV21-1 is flagged as a pseudogene. CDR3 length equals 15 residues. The CDR3 loop reads CASRDLEDRAYGYTF. The CDR3 region has the DNA TGTGCCAGCAGGGACTTGGAGGACAGGGCCTATGGCTACACCTTC.

The chain uses TRBV18 and TRBJ1-6, with D maybe TRBD1 (6 bases). The germline V and J ends were trimmed by 3 bases and 3 bases, with 9 bases remaining between them. In germline, CDR1 is KGHSH, CDR2 LQKENI. The CDR3 consists of 15 residues. The DNA of the CDR3 is TGTGCCAGCTCACCTACAGGGTTCTATAATTCACCCCTCCACTTT. Its translation is CASSPTGFYNSPLHF.

The rearrangement links TRBV27 to TRBJ1-5; 9 nucleotides match TRBD1. With 5 bases clipped from V and 1 base from J, the junction kept 15 bases outside the gene matches. CDR3 length: 19 amino acids. Germline V gene data show CDR1 as MNHEY and CDR2 as SMNVEV (reference sequence). CDR3 bases: TGTGCCAGCAGTCCTACCTACAGGGGGCTGGTGGTGAGCAATCAGCCCCAGCATTTT. Translation: CASSPTYRGLVVSNQPQHF.

This clone was recorded only once. Relative to the germline gene, one junction end is altered; a read error may explain this. The J gene is TRBJ2-5, the V gene TRBV7-7; 15 positions agree with TRBD2. Germline V gene sequence: CDR1 SSHAT, CDR2 FNYEAQ (reference sequence). The CDR3 is 20 amino acids. The CDR3 DNA sequence: TGTGCTAGCAGCTTAGTACCGGGACTAGCGGGGGGACTAACACAAGAGACCCAGTACTTC. Translated, it gives CASSLVPGLAGGLTQETQYF. The full variable domain, with the rest looked up from reference TRBV7-7 and TRBJ2-5, is GAGVSQSPRYKVTKRGQDVTLRCDPISSHATLYWYQQALGQGPEFLTYFNYEAQPDKSGLPSDRFSAERPEGSISTLTIQRTEQRDSAMYRCASSLVPGLAGGLTQETQYFGPGTRLLVL.

The chain uses TRBV3-1 (or the pseudogene TRBV3-2) and TRBJ2-7; TRBD2 matches 15 bases. CDR1 LGHDT and CDR2 YNNKEL come from the germline V gene (reference sequence). Trimming cost V 1 base and J 2 bases; bases outside gene matches: 0. The CDR3 sequence is 16 residues long. The CDR3 loop is CASSQGTSGGAYEQYF. The DNA for the CDR3 is TGTGCCAGCAGCCAAGGGACTAGCGGGGGGGCCTACGAGCAGTACTTC.

This clone was found a few times. The rearrangement uses TRBV5-1 and TRBJ2-3; D not certain. Trimming pared 4 bases from V and 1 base from J, leaving 7 bases between. The germline V gene encodes CDR1 SGHRS and CDR2 YFSETQ. CDR3 length: 13 residues. The CDR3 protein is CASSLSGTDTQYF. Written as DNA, the CDR3 is TGCGCCAGCAGCCTGTCGGGCACAGATACGCAGTATTTT.

The J gene is TRBJ2-3, the V gene TRBV19, with TRBD2 matching over 7 bases. The CDR3 sequence is 13 residues long. The V gene end was trimmed by 5 bases and the J gene end by 4 bases; junction bases not matched to a gene: 3. Per the germline V gene, CDR1 is LNHDA and CDR2 is SQIVND (reference sequence). The CDR3 bases are TGTGCCAGTAGTTCCCGGGGGGCAGATACGCAGTATTTT. It codes for CASSSRGADTQYF.

The chain links TRBV15 to TRBJ2-1; D not certain. Trimming took off 3 bases at V and 6 bases at J, with 12 bases between the two ends. The CDR3 consists of 14 residues. Per the germline V gene, CDR1 is LNHNV and CDR2 is YYDKDF (reference sequence). CDR3: CATSSTAPGNEQFF. The CDR3, as DNA: TGTGCCACCAGCAGCACTGCCCCGGGCAATGAGCAGTTCTTC. Using reference TRBV15 and TRBJ2-1 for the parts outside the CDR3, the full variable domain is DAMVIQNPRYQVTQFGKPVTLSCSQTLNHNVMYWYQQKSSQAPKLLFHYYDKDFNNEADTPDNFQSRRPNTSFCFLDIRSPGLGDTAMYLCATSSTAPGNEQFFGPGTRLTVL.

In nucleotides, the CDR3 is TGTGCCAGCAGCCAAGTTGGAACCGGGACAGCAATATTGAACACTGAAGCTTTCTTT. Its protein product is CASSQVGTGTAILNTEAFF. The rearrangement joins TRBV4-2 to TRBJ1-1; TRBD1 matches 7 bases. The germline gives CDR1 LGHNA, CDR2 YNFKEQ. The J segment lost 0 bases and the V segment lost 1 base, leaving 14 bases of the junction unmatched. The CDR3 is made up of 19 amino acids.

The genes are TRBV4-3 and TRBJ2-7; D is perhaps TRBD2 (5 bases). Germline V gene lookup returns CDR1 LGHNA and CDR2 YSLEER. V was clipped by 2 bases and J by 3 bases, with 8 bases between them. The CDR3 spans 13 residues. CDR3 in DNA: TGCGCCAGCAGCCAACAACGGGGCTACGAGCAGTACTTC. Its protein is CASSQQRGYEQYF.

This sequence joins TRBV7-2 and TRBJ2-7, with 12 bases fitting TRBD2. V lost 4 bases and J lost 7; bases outside the gene matches: 5. This CDR3 comprises 14 residues. Germline V lookup: CDR1 SGHTA, CDR2 FQGNSA. CDR3 nucleotide sequence: TGTGCCAGCAGCTCTAGCGGGGGGGATAGTGAGCAGTACTTC. This encodes CASSSSGGDSEQYF.

CDR3 in DNA: TGTGCCAGCAGCCCCCCGACAGGGAGAAACACTGAAGCTTTCTTT. Its protein product is CASSPPTGRNTEAFF. The chain is built from TRBV7-8 and TRBJ1-1, with 7 nucleotides matching TRBD1. V dropped 5 bases and J dropped 2; count of bases not matched to a gene: 8. CDR3 length: 15 amino acids. In germline, CDR1 is SGHVS, CDR2 FQNEAQ.